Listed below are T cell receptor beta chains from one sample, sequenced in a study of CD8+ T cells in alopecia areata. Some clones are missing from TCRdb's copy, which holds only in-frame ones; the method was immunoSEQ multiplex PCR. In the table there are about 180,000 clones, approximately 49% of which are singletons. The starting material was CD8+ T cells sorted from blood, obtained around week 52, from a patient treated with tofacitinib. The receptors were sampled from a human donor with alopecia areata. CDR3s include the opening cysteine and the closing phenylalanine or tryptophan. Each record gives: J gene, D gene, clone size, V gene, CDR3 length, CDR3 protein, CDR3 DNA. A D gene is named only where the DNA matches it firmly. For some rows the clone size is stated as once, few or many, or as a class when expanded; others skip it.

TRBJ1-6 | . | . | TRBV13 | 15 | CASSLQMGGNSPLHF | TGTGCCAGCAGCTTACAGATGGGGGGTAATTCACCCCTCCACTTT
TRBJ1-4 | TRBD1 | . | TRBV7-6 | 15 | CASSLGGTISEKLFF | TGTGCCAGCAGCCTAGGGGGCACAATCAGTGAAAAACTGTTTTTT
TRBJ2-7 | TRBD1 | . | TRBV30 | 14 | CAWSVGQGSYEQYF | TGTGCCTGGAGTGTTGGACAGGGCTCCTACGAGCAGTACTTC
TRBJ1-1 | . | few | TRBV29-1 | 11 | CSVPRGTEAFF | TGCAGCGTCCCTCGAGGAACTGAAGCTTTCTTT
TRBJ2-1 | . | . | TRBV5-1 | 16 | CASSRPGGGDYNEQFF | TGCGCCAGCAGCCGTCCGGGGGGCGGGGACTACAATGAGCAGTTCTTC
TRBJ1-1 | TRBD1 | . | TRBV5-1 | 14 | CASSLAVGRGVAFF | TGCGCCAGCAGCTTGGCGGTCGGCAGGGGGGTAGCTTTCTTT
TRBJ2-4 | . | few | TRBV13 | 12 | CASSLGGNIQYF | TGTGCCAGCAGCTTAGGGGGGAACATTCAGTACTTC
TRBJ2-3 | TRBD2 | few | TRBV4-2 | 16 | CASSPLTSGVSDTQYF | TGTGCCAGCAGTCCCTTGACTAGCGGGGTATCAGATACGCAGTATTTT
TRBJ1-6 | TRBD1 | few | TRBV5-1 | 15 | CASSLGQGKWSPLHF | TGCGCCAGCAGCCTGGGACAGGGAAAGTGGTCACCCCTCCACTTT
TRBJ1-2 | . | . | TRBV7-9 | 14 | CASSLAGSNYGYTF | TGTGCCAGCAGCTTAGCTGGGTCTAACTATGGCTACACCTTC
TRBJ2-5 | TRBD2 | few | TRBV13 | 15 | CASSSRGAEKETQYF | TGTGCCAGCAGCTCGCGGGGGGCGGAGAAAGAGACCCAGTACTTC
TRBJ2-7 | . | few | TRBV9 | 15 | CASSVATRGVDEQYF | TGTGCCAGCAGCGTAGCGACAAGGGGGGTCGACGAGCAGTACTTC
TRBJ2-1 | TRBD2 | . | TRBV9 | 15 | CASSVDGGWYNEQFF | TGTGCCAGCAGCGTAGACGGGGGGTGGTACAATGAGCAGTTCTTC
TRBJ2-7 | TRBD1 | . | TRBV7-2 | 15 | CASSSHRGLAYEQYF | TGTGCCAGCAGCTCCCACAGGGGGCTTGCCTACGAGCAGTACTTC
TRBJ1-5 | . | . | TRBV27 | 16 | CASSTFQAGRYQPQHF | TGTGCCAGCAGTACCTTCCAGGCGGGGCGGTATCAGCCCCAGCATTTT
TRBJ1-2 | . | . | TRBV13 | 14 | CASSPRRGLYGYTF | TGTGCCAGCAGCCCACGCCGGGGCCTCTATGGCTACACCTTC
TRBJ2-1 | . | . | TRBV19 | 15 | CASSSGSPFYNEQFF | TGTGCCAGTAGCTCAGGGTCCCCCTTTTACAATGAGCAGTTCTTC
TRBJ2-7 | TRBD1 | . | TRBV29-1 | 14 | CSVENRDRSYEQYF | TGCAGCGTGGAAAATCGGGACAGGTCCTACGAGCAGTACTTC
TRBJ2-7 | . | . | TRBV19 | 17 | CASSTYLTGSGGYEQYF | TGTGCCAGTAGTACGTACTTGACAGGGTCCGGGGGCTACGAGCAGTACTTC
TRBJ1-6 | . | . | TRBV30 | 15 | CAWSIRGGIDSPLHF | TGTGCCTGGAGTATCCGTGGGGGAATCGATTCACCCCTCCACTTT
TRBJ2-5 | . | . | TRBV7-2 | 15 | CASSLAAAGQETQYF | TGTGCCAGCAGCTTAGCGGCGGCTGGTCAAGAGACCCAGTACTTC
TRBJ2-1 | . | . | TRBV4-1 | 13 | CASSHNEKNEQFF | TGCGCCAGCAGCCATAACGAGAAGAATGAGCAGTTCTTC
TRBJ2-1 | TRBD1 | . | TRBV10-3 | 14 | CAIKTTGGSGEQFF | TGTGCCATCAAGACGACAGGGGGTTCGGGTGAGCAGTTCTTC
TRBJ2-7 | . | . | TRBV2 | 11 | CASSEQYEQYF | TGTGCCAGCAGTGAACAGTACGAGCAGTACTTC
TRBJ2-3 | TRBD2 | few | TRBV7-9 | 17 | CASSFGLAGVRTDTQYF | TGTGCCAGCAGCTTTGGACTAGCGGGGGTTCGCACAGATACGCAGTATTTT
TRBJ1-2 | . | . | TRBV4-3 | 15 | CASSQGDQFNYGYTF | TGCGCCAGCAGCCAAGGGGATCAATTTAACTATGGCTACACCTTC
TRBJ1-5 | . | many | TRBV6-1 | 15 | CASSEGGRGSQPQHF | TGTGCCAGCAGTGAAGGTGGGAGGGGTAGTCAGCCCCAGCATTTT
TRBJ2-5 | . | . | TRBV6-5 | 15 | CASRDPGQVQETQYF | TGTGCCAGCAGAGATCCGGGACAAGTTCAAGAGACCCAGTACTTC
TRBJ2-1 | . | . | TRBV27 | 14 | CASRTESSYNEQFF | TGTGCCAGCAGAACAGAGAGCTCCTACAATGAGCAGTTCTTC
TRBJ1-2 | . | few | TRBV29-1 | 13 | CSVGYRENYGYTF | TGCAGCGTCGGATACAGGGAGAACTATGGCTACACCTTC
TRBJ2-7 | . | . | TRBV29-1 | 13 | CSVVEEGPYEQYF | TGCAGCGTTGTGGAAGAGGGACCCTACGAGCAGTACTTC
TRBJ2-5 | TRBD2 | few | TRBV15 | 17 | CATSRDRGGGAQETQYF | TGTGCCACCAGCAGAGATCGGGGCGGGGGGGCCCAAGAGACCCAGTACTTC
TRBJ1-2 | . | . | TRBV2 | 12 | CASISTPEGYTF | TGTGCCAGCATTTCTACTCCGGAAGGCTACACCTTC
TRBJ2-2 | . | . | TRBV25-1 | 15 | CASSELEGPTGELFF | TGTGCCAGCAGTGAATTAGAGGGGCCCACCGGGGAGCTGTTTTTT
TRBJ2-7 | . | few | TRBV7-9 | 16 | CASSSESGGLDYEQYF | TGTGCCAGCAGCTCAGAATCTGGCGGGTTGGACTACGAGCAGTACTTC
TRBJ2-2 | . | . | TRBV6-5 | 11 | CASSTGGELFF | TGTGCCAGCAGTACCGGGGGGGAGCTGTTTTTT
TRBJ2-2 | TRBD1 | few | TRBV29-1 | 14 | CSGSGQGNTGELFF | TGCAGCGGCTCCGGACAGGGGAACACCGGGGAGCTGTTTTTT
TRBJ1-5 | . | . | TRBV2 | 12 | CASSEGYQPQHF | TGTGCCAGCAGTGAAGGGTATCAGCCCCAGCATTTT
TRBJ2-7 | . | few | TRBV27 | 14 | CASSLVGPPGEQYF | TGTGCCAGCAGTTTAGTGGGTCCCCCTGGGGAGCAGTACTTC
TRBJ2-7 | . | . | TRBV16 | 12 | CASSQSDYEQYF | TGTGCCAGCAGCCAATCGGACTACGAGCAGTACTTC
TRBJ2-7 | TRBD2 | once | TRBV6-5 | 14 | CASSYAGVQGEQYF | TGTGCCAGCAGTTACGCGGGAGTTCAAGGAGAGCAGTACTTC
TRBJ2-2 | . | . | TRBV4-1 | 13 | CASSLLGAGELFF | TGCGCCAGCAGCCTACTAGGGGCCGGGGAGCTGTTTTTT
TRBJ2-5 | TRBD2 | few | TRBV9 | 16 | CASSGQSGTTLGTQYF | TGTGCCAGCAGCGGACAATCCGGGACTACCCTGGGGACCCAGTACTTC
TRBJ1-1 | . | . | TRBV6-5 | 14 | CASSNRMRNTEAFF | TGTGCCAGCAGTAACAGGATGCGGAACACTGAAGCTTTCTTT
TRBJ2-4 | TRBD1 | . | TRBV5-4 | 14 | CASSLDRGRNIQYF | TGTGCCAGCAGCTTGGACAGGGGTAGAAACATTCAGTACTTC